This TCR beta chain stems from a study of graft-versus-host responses after intestinal transplantation. Profiled with immunoSEQ multiplex PCR; TCRdb holds only in-frame clones, not every one. Among about 15,000 clones listed, 70% were seen once. Intraepithelial plus lamina propria lymphocytes were released by processing graft tissue. The CDR3 is 14 amino acids. Per germline, CDR1 KGHSH and CDR2 LQKENI. Deletions cut 2 bases from V and 1 base from J, with 5 bases between. Sample: ileum tissue, taken around 770 days after intestinal transplantation. The rearrangement uses TRBV18 and TRBJ2-2, with D possibly matching TRBD2 (5 bases). This clonotype was sampled from a human patient who received an intestinal transplant, so some T cells may come from the graft donor. The CDR3 DNA follows: TGTGCCAGCTCACCAGGAGGGAACACCGGGGAGCTGTTTTTT. This gives the protein CASSPGGNTGELFF.